The 12 T cell receptor beta chains presented below share a single source sample, sequenced in a study of CD8+CD57+ T cells in acquired aplastic anemia. According to the study, genomic DNA was the template for TCR beta VDJ and CDR3 profiling. TCRdb called the reads again in MiXCR, with one record for every CDR3 protein. In the table there are some 280,000 distinct CDR3 sequences, 55% to 65% of which are singletons. Sequenced material: sorted CD4+, CD8+, or CD8+CD57+ T cells (not recorded which) from PBMCs. These receptors were taken from a human donor with severe aplastic anemia or a healthy control (not recorded which).

CDR3 DNA: TGTGCCAGCAGTTACTATCCTACTAGCGACGAGCAGTACTTC. It codes for CASSYYPTSDEQYF. The chain uses TRBV6-1 and TRBJ2-7; 7 bases fit TRBD2. Germline loops: CDR1 MNHNS, CDR2 SASEGT. This CDR3 region has 14 residues. Trimming removed 5 bases from V and 5 bases from J; junction bases left unmatched: 9.

V and J are TRBV7-6 and TRBJ1-4, with D maybe TRBD1 (5 bases). Germline lookup yields CDR1 SGHVS and CDR2 FNYEAQ. V lost 5 bases, J lost 2 bases, and 9 bases lay in between. This CDR3 has 14 residues. The CDR3 region has the DNA TGTGCCAGCAGCCCCAGGGCCACTAATGAAAAACTGTTTTTT. Translating it yields CASSPRATNEKLFF.

This clonotype has just one count. V and J are TRBV24-1 and TRBJ1-1, with 11 bases that match TRBD1. CDR1 KGHDR and CDR2 SFDVKD come from the germline V gene. The V segment lost 10 bases and the J segment 7 bases; nucleotides outside the gene matches: 7. The CDR3 has 13 residues. CDR3 nucleotide sequence: TGTGCCACTACGGACAGGGGGCGCGGTGAAGCTTTCTTT. As protein: CATTDRGRGEAFF.

CDR3 residues: CASSFVGLNTDTQYF. CDR3 in DNA: TGTGCCAGCAGCTTTGTGGGACTAAACACAGATACGCAGTATTTT. The chain couples TRBV7-9 to TRBJ2-3, with TRBD2 matching 7 bases. The ends lost 3 bases at V and 2 bases at J; junction bases unmatched: 5. The CDR3 runs 15 residues. Germline loops: CDR1 SEHNR, CDR2 FQNEAQ (reference sequence).

The chain joins TRBV18 to TRBJ2-7; possibly TRBD1 for D (6 bases). The CDR3 runs 13 residues. V lost 3 bases and J 2 bases, leaving 8 bases between the germline ends. Germline V lookup: CDR1 KGHSH, CDR2 LQKENI. CDR3 amino acids: CASSPRTAYEQYF. CDR3 DNA sequence: TGTGCCAGCTCACCCCGGACAGCCTACGAGCAGTACTTC.

The CDR3 reads CATSQGPDTGRMETQYF. As DNA, the CDR3 is TGTGCCACTTCCCAGGGTCCGGACACAGGGAGGATGGAGACCCAGTACTTC. V and J are TRBV12-3 or TRBV12-4 and TRBJ2-5, with D perhaps matching TRBD1 or TRBD2 (6 bases each). CDR3 length: 17 amino acids. The V and J ends lost 10 bases and 5 bases respectively, with 29 bases between them.

V gene TRBV29-1 combines with J gene TRBJ1-3, with D perhaps matching TRBD1 (6 bases). The CDR3 is 14 residues long. Germline CDR1 and CDR2: SQVTM and ANQGSEA. Trimming took off 6 bases at V and 2 bases at J, with 14 bases between the two ends. The CDR3 region has the DNA TGCAGCGTCGGGACAAGGGAGGCTGGAAACACCATATATTTT. Protein product: CSVGTREAGNTIYF.

This rearrangement joins TRBV29-1 to TRBJ2-7; 7 nucleotides match TRBD1. The V gene's germline CDR1 is SQVTM and CDR2 ANQGSEA. The CDR3 extends over 16 amino acids. CDR3 region: CSARDRFRDSSYEQYF. Here the CDR3 DNA reads TGCAGTGCTAGAGATCGATTCCGGGACAGTTCCTACGAGCAGTACTTC.

There are many counts of this clonotype. The rearrangement uses TRBV25-1 and TRBJ1-1; D remains ambiguous. Germline loops: CDR1 MGHDK, CDR2 SYGVNS. V was trimmed by 3 bases and J by 6 bases, leaving 2 bases between them. This CDR3 region has 10 residues. For the CDR3, the DNA is TGTGCCAGCAGTGACTCTGAAGCTTTCTTT. This gives the protein CASSDSEAFF.

This clonotype has more than one count but fewer than ten. The CDR3 sequence is CSALPTTGRETQYF. For the CDR3, the DNA is TGCAGTGCCCTCCCTACCACGGGAAGGGAGACCCAGTACTTC. The chain has TRBV20-1 and TRBJ2-5; perhaps TRBD2 as D (5 bases). V was clipped by 6 bases and J by 5 bases, with 19 bases between them. The CDR3 has 14 amino acids. CDR1 is DFQATT, CDR2 SNEGSKA, per germline (reference sequence).

To note about this clonotype: At one end, the junction sequence differs from germline, possibly due to a read error. This chain connects TRBV7-7 to TRBJ2-7; weak D call: TRBD1 (5 bases). Per the germline V gene, CDR1 is SSHAT and CDR2 is FNYEAQ (reference sequence). The CDR3 spans 13 residues. CDR3 amino acids: CASSPQGFDEQYF. CDR3 coding DNA: TGTGCTAGCAGCCCCCAGGGATTTGACGAGCAGTACTTC.

The chain has TRBV3-1 and TRBJ1-1, with D possibly being TRBD1 (5 bases). Germline CDR1 and CDR2: LGHDT and YNNKEL (reference sequence). This CDR3 contains 14 residues. V was trimmed by 2 bases and J by 11 bases, leaving 18 bases between them. CDR3 in amino acids: CASSQSMGRQDAFF. The CDR3 nucleotides are TGTGCCAGCAGCCAAAGTATGGGACGGCAGGACGCTTTCTTT.